This T cell receptor beta chain originates from a study of patients and donors after allogeneic stem cell transplantation. This clonotype was seen a handful of times. Using its own MiXCR run on the RT-PCR reads, TCRdb lists one record per CDR3 protein. Here the sample spans roughly 940,000 distinct CDR3 sequences, approximately 19% being singletons. V lost 4 bases to trimming and J lost 4 bases; unmatched junction nucleotides: 11. CDR1 and CDR2 (germline): SGHAT, FQNNGV. The CDR3 loop spans 18 amino acids. This receptor was identified in a human donor who was either an allogeneic HSCT recipient or a stem cell or donor lymphocyte infusion donor (not recorded which). It is not recorded whose cells these are; they may come from a transplant donor. V usage is TRBV11-2 and J usage is TRBJ2-3; 13 nucleotides line up with TRBD2. The sequenced sample consisted of blood, either unsorted or a sorted T cell fraction (not recorded which). CDR3 residues: CASSSRTLAGGRSDTQYF. In nucleotides, the CDR3 is TGTGCCAGCAGCTCGAGGACACTAGCGGGGGGGCGGTCAGATACGCAGTATTTT.